The sequence of this T cell receptor beta chain was determined in a study of human T cells and chemical hapten exposure. Specified time point: patch test 1, 2 weeks after DPC sensitization. The treatment was: therapeutic diphenylcyclopropenone sensitization with weekly scalp DPC. General observations from the study: TCRs exceeding 1 in 1000 frequency stayed unchanged with DPC sensitization. PT1 expanded TCR counts and patch test score were linked, and their correlation was positive.

MiXCR, applied by TCRdb to the RACE reads, yields one record per CDR3 protein. This sample has around 160,000 distinct CDR3 sequences, with about 15% found just once. This CDR3 has 14 amino acids. From germline, CDR1 is SNHLY and CDR2 FYNNEI. On this clonotype: Its antigen is not identified. Since a much larger clone is just one base distant, this may be a read error.

The J gene is TRBJ1-2, the V gene TRBV2, with a weak D call TRBD1 (5 bases). The clonotype comes from a woman under 40 with alopecia areata. Some clones in this sample may be carry-over from other donors' samples. Material: whole blood, obtained in connection with sensitization to the hapten diphenylcyclopropenone (DPC). The CDR3 spells CVSSEVQGLSRYTF. CDR3 bases: TGTGTCAGCAGTGAAGTCCAGGGATTGAGCCGCTACACCTTC.